This T cell receptor beta chain was obtained from a study of blood T cell repertoires in COVID-19. Study information: From the United States, Italy and Spain came samples of acute and convalescent COVID-19. From T cells, B-cell-depleted T cells, or PBMCs came the material, which was cDNA or gDNA.

Germline lookup yields CDR1 LNHNV and CDR2 YYDKDF (reference sequence). Trimming removed 2 bases from V and 2 bases from J; junction bases left unmatched: 4. The CDR3 has 15 residues. Original handling: Amplifying reference gene primers gave estimates of nucleated cell counts. Assay: immunoSEQ multiplex PCR; the TCRdb copy retains only in-frame clones and omits some. D and trimming were read from the DNA, whereas the V and J calls and clone size are those reported in that table. The data contain about 250,000 clones, 70% to 85% of them singletons. The chain recombines TRBV15 with TRBJ1-2; 8 nucleotides align to TRBD1. Sequenced: peripheral blood. This TCR derives from a man older than 75 with acute or convalescent COVID-19. The CDR3 bases are TGTGCCACCAGCAGACGACAGGGGAGGAACTATGGCTACACCTTC. It encodes CATSRRQGRNYGYTF.